The rows below give T cell receptor beta chains drawn from one sample of a study of blood T cell repertoires in COVID-19. TCRdb's copy holds only in-frame clones and misses some; the assay was immunoSEQ multiplex PCR. The table lists over 90,000 clones, about 80% of them singletons, with approximately 12% in the top ten. Input material: peripheral blood. The receptors were gathered from a human donor in a cohort sampled during active COVID-19. Each CDR3 is given with its conserved first and last residue. The D gene is left open where the match is weak. Clone size, where shown, is once, few, many, or a class for clones that have expanded.

>TRBD1|.|TRBV7-9|TRBJ2-1
TGTGCCAGCAGCTTAGCGGGTGTCATCGGGGACAGTCAGGTCTTC
CASSLAGVIGDSQVF
>.|.|TRBV3-1/TRBV3-2|TRBJ1-5
TGTGCCAGCAGCCAAGTCGGTAACGGGGCCCAGCATTTT
CASSQVGNGAQHF
>TRBD2|once|TRBV4-1|TRBJ2-3
TGCGCCAGCAGCCCCGGGACTATCACAGATACGCAGTATTTT
CASSPGTITDTQYF
>.|.|TRBV20-1|TRBJ1-2
TGCAGTGCTAGTAATCTAGAGAACTATGGCTACACCTTC
CSASNLENYGYTF
>.|.|TRBV19|TRBJ1-3
TGTGCCAGTCGTGACAGTTCAATCTCTGGAAACACCATATATTTT
CASRDSSISGNTIYF
>.|.|TRBV6-5|TRBJ1-2
TGTGCCAGCAGTAGACAGCGCTATGGCTACACCTTC
CASSRQRYGYTF
>.|.|TRBV6-5|TRBJ1-1
TGTGCCAGCACCACGGTTGAAGCTTTCTTT
CASTTVEAFF
>.|many|TRBV28|TRBJ1-2
TGTGCCAGCTATGGGACATATAACGGCTACACCTTC
CASYGTYNGYTF
>.|.|TRBV7-3|TRBJ2-5
TGTGCCAGCAGCTCCCCCTACGAGACCCAGTACTTC
CASSSPYETQYF
>.|.|TRBV30|TRBJ1-6
TGTGCCTGGAGTGTAAGCGCTTATAATTCACCCCTCCACTTT
CAWSVSAYNSPLHF
>.|.|TRBV18|TRBJ1-2
TGTGCCAGCTCACCAGGGGCCTCATATGGCTACACCTTC
CASSPGASYGYTF
>TRBD1|once|TRBV2|TRBJ2-3
TGTGCCAGCAGGGTTGGACAGGGTTCCACAGATACGCAGTATTTT
CASRVGQGSTDTQYF
>TRBD2|few|TRBV29-1|TRBJ2-1
TGCAGCGTTGACCACCTAGCGGGGGGGCTCAATGAGCAGTTCTTC
CSVDHLAGGLNEQFF
>.|.|TRBV3-1/TRBV3-2|TRBJ1-6
TGTGCCAGCATACATCATAATTCACCCCTCCACTTT
CASIHHNSPLHF
>TRBD2|.|TRBV18|TRBJ2-6
TGTGCCAGCTCTACCGGGGGGTCTGGGGCCAACGTCCTGACTTTC
CASSTGGSGANVLTF
>.|.|TRBV4-3|TRBJ2-2
TGCGCCAGCAGCCAAGTGCGGGGTAGCGACACCGGGGAGCTGTTTTTT
CASSQVRGSDTGELFF
>.|.|TRBV18|TRBJ1-2
TGTGCCAGCTCACCCTCTCGGGGAAAGGTCCCCGGCTACACCTTC
CASSPSRGKVPGYTF
>TRBD1|.|TRBV5-6|TRBJ2-1
TGTGCCAGCAGCCCCGGGACAGGCTCCTACAATGAGCAGTTCTTC
CASSPGTGSYNEQFF
>.|.|TRBV5-1|TRBJ1-1
TGCGCCAGCAGCTTGGACGGGGGTGCCTGGAACACTGAAGCTTTCTTT
CASSLDGGAWNTEAFF
>TRBD2|.|TRBV24-1|TRBJ2-3
TGTGCCACCAGTGATTCGGGGGGGCGGGGCACAGATACGCAGTATTTT
CATSDSGGRGTDTQYF
>.|.|TRBV7-2|TRBJ2-7
TGTGCCAGCAGCGCCAGACCGGGATTTTACGAGCAGTACTTC
CASSARPGFYEQYF
>TRBD1|.|TRBV7-9|TRBJ2-7
TGTGCCAGCAGTTACCCCGGGACAGGGACCTACGAGCAGTACTTC
CASSYPGTGTYEQYF
>.|.|TRBV14|TRBJ1-2
TGTGCCAGCAGCCAATATCGGCGGGGAGGCTACACCTTC
CASSQYRRGGYTF
>.|.|TRBV2|TRBJ1-1
TGTGCCAGCATTCCGGGACTCTCGAACACTGAAGCTTTCTTT
CASIPGLSNTEAFF
>TRBD2|once|TRBV6-1|TRBJ2-7
TGTGCCAGCAGTGAATATCCGGGGGGTATTGGCTACGAGCAGTACTTC
CASSEYPGGIGYEQYF
>TRBD1|.|TRBV5-1|TRBJ1-1
TGCGCCAGCAGCGGCGACAGGGGGAACACTGAAGCTTTCTTT
CASSGDRGNTEAFF
>TRBD1|few|TRBV5-5|TRBJ1-2
TGTGCCAGCAGCCCGACAGGGAAGGGCAGTCGTGGCTACACCTTC
CASSPTGKGSRGYTF
>TRBD1|once|TRBV7-9|TRBJ2-7
TGTGCCAGCAGCTTTCGCAGGGACAGCGAGCAGTACTTC
CASSFRRDSEQYF
>.|once|TRBV3-1/TRBV3-2|TRBJ1-1
TGTGCCAGCAGCCTGGTCGGGGACATGAACACTGAAGCTTTCTTT
CASSLVGDMNTEAFF
>.|.|TRBV19|TRBJ1-1
TGTGCCAGTAGTAACTGGGCAGATACGAACACTGAAGCTTTCTTT
CASSNWADTNTEAFF
>TRBD1|.|TRBV7-9|TRBJ2-7
TGTGCCAGCAGCCCGACAGGGGGCTATGTCTACGAGCAGTACTTC
CASSPTGGYVYEQYF
>.|.|TRBV10-1|TRBJ2-3
TGCGCCAGCAGTGACGGGCGGGGACCTAGCACAGATACGCAGTATTTT
CASSDGRGPSTDTQYF
>TRBD2|.|TRBV7-3|TRBJ2-1
TGTGCCAGCAGCTTAGGGACTAGCGGATACAATGAGCAGTTCTTC
CASSLGTSGYNEQFF
>.|.|TRBV2|TRBJ2-7
TGTGCCAGCAGCGACGGGACTCTCCGCGAGCAGTACTTC
CASSDGTLREQYF
>.|.|TRBV2|TRBJ2-1
TGTGCCAGCAGTGAAGAGCAGGCTGGATACAATGAGCAGTTCTTC
CASSEEQAGYNEQFF
>.|.|TRBV4-2|TRBJ1-1
TGTGCCAGCAGCCAAGACAGAATGAACACTGAAGCTTTCTTT
CASSQDRMNTEAFF
>.|.|TRBV7-9|TRBJ2-1
TGTGCCAGCAGCTTAGTCGGGGTCGCGACGTCCTACAATGAGCAGTTCTTC
CASSLVGVATSYNEQFF
>TRBD2|.|TRBV19|TRBJ2-3
TGTGCCAGTACCACCCCCGTTAGCGGGGGGAAGGCAGATACGCAGTATTTT
CASTTPVSGGKADTQYF
>TRBD1|once|TRBV19|TRBJ1-2
TGTGCCAGTAGTACCCAGGGACAGCCTAACTATGGCTACACCTTC
CASSTQGQPNYGYTF
>TRBD1|.|TRBV5-5|TRBJ2-7
TGTGCCAGCAGCTACCCAGGGACAGGCCTCTACGAGCAGTACTTC
CASSYPGTGLYEQYF
>TRBD1|.|TRBV4-2|TRBJ1-3
TGTGCCAGCAGCCAAGAGCCAACAGGGGATAGTGGAAACACCATATATTTT
CASSQEPTGDSGNTIYF
>TRBD2|.|TRBV5-1|TRBJ2-3
TGCGCCAGCAACCAGCGGGGGATCACAGATACGCAGTATTTT
CASNQRGITDTQYF
>TRBD1|.|TRBV6-5|TRBJ2-7
TGTGCCAGCTCCTACGGACAGGATAGTGGGCGGAAGTACTTC
CASSYGQDSGRKYF
>.|.|TRBV18|TRBJ2-2
TGTGCCAGCTCACCGGGGGCAGAGAACACCGGGGAGCTGTTTTTT
CASSPGAENTGELFF
>.|few|TRBV10-2|TRBJ1-6
TGCGCCAGCACCCGGGACACTTATTCACCCCTCCACTTT
CASTRDTYSPLHF
>.|.|TRBV5-4|TRBJ1-5
TGTGCCAGCAGCTGGGGGGGACCGTTTAGCAATCAGCCCCAGCATTTT
CASSWGGPFSNQPQHF
>TRBD1|.|TRBV5-1|TRBJ2-5
TGCGCCAGCAGCTTCGCCGGGACAGGGGGGGAGACCCAGTACTTC
CASSFAGTGGETQYF